This T cell receptor (beta chain) was sequenced during a study of identical twins (dated by TCRdb to 2016 to 2017). Describing the broader study: TCR alpha and beta repertoires from monozygotic twins, unrelated adults of various ages and cord blood were deep-sequenced to test whether fetal clonotypes persist. To rule out contamination, replicate twin experiments were performed at different times with different library preparation protocols.

Preparation of the library involved 5' RACE. The listed sequencing device is Illumina HiSeq 2000. Template switching added a universal primer binding site, and the final cDNA carried a unique molecular identifier that allowed TCR cDNA molecules to be counted accurately. First-strand cDNA for TCR alpha and beta chains was synthesized from specific primers in the conserved constant-segment region. Each cDNA library was double barcoded, with a SMART-Mk sample barcode plus Illumina barcodes, to control for contamination. TruSeq adapter sequences and Illumina sample barcodes were added in two successive PCR steps. TCR alpha and beta cDNA libraries were sequenced on the Illumina HiSeq platform with custom primers. Turning to the authors' computational methods: Raw reads were processed with MiGEC to extract unique molecular identifiers, and MiXCR was used to determine CDR3 positions. Recombination models were inferred per individual with the repgenHMM and IGoR tools using an EM algorithm. Shared clonotypes were analyzed with the tcR package in R, and sharing was normalized by the product of cloneset sizes. To study raw recombination without the effects of thymic and clonal selection, out-of-frame nonproductive sequences were analyzed. TCRdb handled the public reads itself, with Q25 trimming in fastp and clone calling in MiXCR, and kept productive beta chains. All rows with the same CDR3 protein become a single entry with the most common DNA and genes. Clone size and V and J calls follow TCRdb, not the original study. The sample table holds hundreds of thousands of distinct CDR3 sequences, of which about 20% were seen once. The ten biggest clones cover over 4% of the sample.

In the case of this clonotype: The antigen this receptor binds is unknown. No base qualities exist here, and no much larger clone lies one base off it.

Only healthy Caucasian donors were included. Three pairs of female monozygotic twins, all aged 18 to 29 years, were included in the twin cohort. Peripheral blood mononuclear cells were the source from which RNA for the TCR libraries was isolated. CDR1 and CDR2 are read off the germline V gene as SQVTM and ANQGSEA. Trimming takes 6 bases off V and 0 bases off J; junction bases not matched to a gene: 15. Counted from cysteine to phenylalanine, this CDR3 has 17 amino acids. The read is trimmed to its CDR3 DNA, 51 bases read in frame from base 1. Study-level results and caveats: In monozygotic twins, recombination models systematically underestimated out-of-frame TCR alpha sharing, but the models matched the sharing seen between unrelated individuals. Conclusions relied on cross-sectional statistical analysis, since the same donors could not be followed over many years. The excess sharing between twins in beta out-of-frame sequences was weaker because fewer shared sequences reduced the signal-to-noise ratio. Compared with coincidental sharing between unrelated individuals, out-of-frame TCR alpha sequences shared between twins had an excess of sequences with low generation probability. Abundant cord blood beta clonotypes had fewer insertions, young adult naive repertoires showed a similar but weaker trend, and memory repertoires showed no such trend. Zero-insertion analyses could be partly confounded by invariant T cells such as MAIT and iNKT, although diverse VJ usage argued against such confounding for most clonotypes.

The same sample was also used in a study of T cells expressing NK-cell markers. The second study, in turn, reports: Three sorted T-cell subsets (CD3+CD56+NKG2C+, CD3+CD56+NKG2C- and CD3+CD56-NKG2C+) from about 8 donors had their TCR beta-chain repertoires profiled. Of the eight sequenced donors, seven were found to be HCMV-seropositive and one was found to be HCMV-seronegative. In several experiments an anti-gammadeltaTCR antibody was added to restrict sorting to alphabetaTCR-expressing T cells. In several donors, the dominant CD3+CD56+NKG2C+ clonotypes were among the top 10 CD8+ clonotypes and accounted for roughly 1.0-7.5% of CD8+ T cells. Those dominant clonotypes were again the most abundant among CD3+CD56-NKG2C+ cells in a few donors, at about 25-65%. Whether the expanded NKG2C-expressing T cell clones were specific for HCMV antigens was left unclear. All eight donors whose samples were sequenced were randomly selected healthy volunteers, three of them men and five women. HCMV serostatus was determined by detecting HCMV-specific IgG in serum with a commercial ELISA kit. Bulk peripheral blood T-cell repertoires were additionally sequenced from unsorted PBMC for several donors. Reads were demultiplexed and grouped by UMI with MIGEC, and clonotypes were assembled and quantified with MiTCR. To remove erroneous sequences, TCR cDNA sequences were retained only when supported by two or more reads. The tcR package was used for downstream repertoire analysis, and clonotypes were matched between fractions using CDR3 nucleotide sequence together with V segment. VDJmatch was used to annotate antigen specificity against VDJdb, with one amino acid substitution allowed in CDR3.

The chain is encoded by TRBV29-1 joined to TRBJ1-2, with 8 bases in between that match TRBD1. The TCR originated in a woman between 18 and 29 years old in good health. What was sequenced was PBMCs. In nucleotides, the sequence is TGCAGCGTCGTACAATTCTCAGGGGGCTCCTCTAACTATGGCTACACCTTC. It codes for CSVVQFSGGSSNYGYTF. The CDR3, completed at both ends by the reference TRBV29-1 and TRBJ1-2 genes, gives the full variable domain SAVISQKPSRDICQRGTSLTIQCQVDSQVTMMFWYRQQPGQSLTLIATANQGSEATYESGFVIDKFPISRPNLTFSTLTVSNMSPEDSSIYLCSVVQFSGGSSNYGYTFGSGTRLTVV.